This T cell receptor beta chain was documented in a study of blood T cell repertoires in COVID-19. Study context: The cDNA or gDNA used as material had been derived from T cells, B-cell-depleted T cells, or PBMCs.

Participant-reported clinical history was the basis for cohort assignment. Two negative PCRs, clearance, or symptom resolution characterized the recovered Cohort 3 donors. Per the authors' pipeline: The assay estimated nucleated cells by amplifying reference gene primers. Some clones are missing from TCRdb's copy, which holds only in-frame ones; the method was immunoSEQ multiplex PCR. D and trimming come from the DNA, and the V and J calls and clone size come from that table. The sample shows 490,000 or so clones, about nine tenths of them seen only once. The junction had 8 bases not matched to a gene; V was cut back by 5 bases and J by 7 bases. This CDR3 is 15 amino acids long. Germline CDR1 SEHNR, CDR2 FQNEAQ (reference sequence).

What was sequenced was PBMCs or T cells enriched from blood (not recorded which). This chain joins TRBV7-9 and TRBJ2-1; 10 bases are shared with TRBD1. This sequence was found in a woman aged 55 to 70 who had recovered from COVID-19. In DNA, the CDR3 is TGTGCCAGCAGCAGGGGGACAGGGGCGGTGAATGAGCAGTTCTTC. Translated, it gives CASSRGTGAVNEQFF.